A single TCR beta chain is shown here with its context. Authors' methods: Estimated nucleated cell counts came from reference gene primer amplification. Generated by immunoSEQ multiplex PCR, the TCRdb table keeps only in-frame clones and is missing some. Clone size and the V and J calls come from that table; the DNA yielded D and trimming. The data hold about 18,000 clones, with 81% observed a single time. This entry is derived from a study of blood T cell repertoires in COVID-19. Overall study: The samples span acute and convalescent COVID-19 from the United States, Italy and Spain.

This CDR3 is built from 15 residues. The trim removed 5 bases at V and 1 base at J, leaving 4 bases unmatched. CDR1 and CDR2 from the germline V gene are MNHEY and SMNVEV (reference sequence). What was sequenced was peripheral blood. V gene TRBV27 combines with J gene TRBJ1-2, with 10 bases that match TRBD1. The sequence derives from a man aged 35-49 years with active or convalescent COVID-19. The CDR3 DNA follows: TGTGCCAGCAGTCCGGGGACAGGGGTTAACTATGGCTACACCTTC. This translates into CASSPGTGVNYGYTF.